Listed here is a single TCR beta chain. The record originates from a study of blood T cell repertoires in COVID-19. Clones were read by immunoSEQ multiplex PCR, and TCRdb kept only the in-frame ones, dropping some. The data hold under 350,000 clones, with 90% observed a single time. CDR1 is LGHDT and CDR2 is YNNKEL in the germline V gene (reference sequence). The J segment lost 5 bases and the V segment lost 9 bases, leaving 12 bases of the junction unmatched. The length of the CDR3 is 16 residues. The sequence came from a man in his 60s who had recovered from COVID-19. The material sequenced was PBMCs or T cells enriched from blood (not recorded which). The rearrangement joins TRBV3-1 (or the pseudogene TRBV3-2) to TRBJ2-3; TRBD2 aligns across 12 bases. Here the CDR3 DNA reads TGTGCCAGTTCAGGGCTAGCGGGGGGGCCGGGAGATACGCAGTATTTT. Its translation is CASSGLAGGPGDTQYF.